This is a list of T cell receptor beta chains from one sample in a study of blood T cell repertoires in COVID-19. TCRdb's table, derived via immunoSEQ multiplex PCR, lists solely in-frame clones and lacks some. Here the sample spans approximately 260,000 clones, around 86% being singletons. Sequencing input: PBMCs or T cells enriched from blood (not recorded which). These receptors were obtained from a middle-aged woman with acute COVID-19. The CDR3 runs from the conserved cysteine through the conserved F or W. The D gene is left open where the match is weak. Rows may omit the clone size; those that give it use once, few, many or a size class.

cdr3_length	j_call	d_call	v_call	clone_size	cdr3_aa	cdr3_nt
14	TRBJ2-1	TRBD2	TRBV4-1	-	CASSQAGEYNEQFF	TGCGCCAGCAGCCAGGCGGGAGAATACAATGAGCAGTTCTTC
15	TRBJ2-2	TRBD2	TRBV3-1/TRBV3-2	-	CASSHWGGGTGELFF	TGTGCCAGCAGCCATTGGGGGGGAGGCACCGGGGAGCTGTTTTTT
15	TRBJ2-3	-	TRBV6-6	-	CASSPGGLSTDTQYF	TGTGCCAGCAGCCCCGGCGGTTTAAGCACAGATACGCAGTATTTT
14	TRBJ2-7	-	TRBV6-1	-	CASSENWVEGEQYF	TGTGCCAGCAGTGAAAATTGGGTGGAGGGCGAGCAGTACTTC
15	TRBJ2-4	-	TRBV25-1	-	CASSEFRGLLNIQYF	TGTGCCAGCAGTGAATTTAGGGGCCTTTTAAACATTCAGTACTTC
12	TRBJ2-5	-	TRBV5-6	-	CASSLLRETQYF	TGTGCCAGCAGCTTGCTGAGGGAGACCCAGTACTTC
14	TRBJ2-7	-	TRBV4-2	-	CASSQVSATYEQYF	TGTGCCAGCAGCCAAGTAAGCGCGACCTACGAGCAGTACTTC
14	TRBJ2-2	-	TRBV7-6	-	CASSLLGNTGELFF	TGTGCCAGCAGCCTCCTCGGGAACACCGGGGAGCTGTTTTTT
13	TRBJ2-7	TRBD1	TRBV28	once	CASSHKQGTEQYF	TGTGCCAGCAGTCATAAACAGGGGACGGAGCAGTACTTC
15	TRBJ2-2	TRBD2	TRBV29-1	-	CSVLRGRANTGELFF	TGCAGCGTTCTTCGCGGGAGGGCGAACACCGGGGAGCTGTTTTTT
14	TRBJ2-2	TRBD1	TRBV19	once	CACRTGDAAGELFF	TGTGCCTGCCGGACAGGGGATGCAGCCGGGGAGCTGTTTTTT
15	TRBJ2-7	TRBD2	TRBV19	few	CASTTGTSGSYEQYF	TGTGCCAGTACCACCGGGACTAGCGGCTCCTACGAGCAGTACTTC
14	TRBJ2-3	-	TRBV9	-	CASSGSGLTDTQYF	TGTGCCAGCAGCGGAAGCGGGTTAACAGATACGCAGTATTTT
15	TRBJ2-7	TRBD1	TRBV11-2	-	CASSPAPTGGGEQYF	TGTGCCAGCAGCCCGGCGCCGACAGGGGGCGGAGAGCAGTACTTC
15	TRBJ1-1	-	TRBV5-6	-	CASSLDPLLNTEAFF	TGTGCCAGCAGCTTGGACCCACTACTGAACACTGAAGCTTTCTTT
16	TRBJ2-1	-	TRBV4-1	-	CASSYVWRGTYNEQFF	TGCGCCAGCAGTTATGTCTGGAGGGGAACCTACAATGAGCAGTTCTTC
14	TRBJ1-1	TRBD1	TRBV11-3	-	CASSLEDRYTEAFF	TGTGCCAGCAGCTTAGAGGACAGGTACACTGAAGCTTTCTTT
14	TRBJ2-7	TRBD2	TRBV2	-	CASKTTSGAYEQYF	TGTGCCAGCAAGACTACTAGCGGTGCCTACGAGCAGTACTTC
16	TRBJ1-1	TRBD1	TRBV27	-	CASSTYDRGFNTEAFF	TGTGCCAGCAGTACGTACGACAGGGGGTTTAACACTGAAGCTTTCTTT
15	TRBJ2-1	TRBD2	TRBV7-2	once	CASSLVSGGYNEQFF	TGTGCCAGCAGCTTAGTCTCGGGAGGGTACAATGAGCAGTTCTTC
14	TRBJ2-7	-	TRBV2	-	CASTVGGGPYEQYF	TGTGCCAGCACCGTTGGGGGAGGCCCCTACGAGCAGTACTTC
14	TRBJ2-5	-	TRBV27	-	CASSPGASQETQYF	TGTGCCAGCAGTCCAGGGGCCTCCCAAGAGACCCAGTACTTC